This T cell receptor (beta chain) stems from a study of shared clonotypes between healthy human individuals. For the study at large: Per-donor plates numbered three CD4 naive, three CD4 memory, two CD8 naive and one CD8 memory.

V dropped 4 bases and J dropped 9; count of bases not matched to a gene: 7. This CDR3 comprises 15 residues. Germline values: CDR1 LNHDA, CDR2 SQIVND (reference sequence). TCRdb keeps only in-frame clones here, not all; method: immunoSEQ multiplex PCR. The sample yields around 350,000 clones, about 73% seen once. This clonotype was obtained from a man aged 30 to 39 in good health. This chain joins TRBV19 and TRBJ2-1; 12 nucleotides align to TRBD2. Sequenced material: memory CD4+ T cells sorted from blood. Subset specified: CD45RA-negative fraction. For the CDR3, the DNA is TGTGCCAGTAGTACGCTAGCGGGAGGGCCGGGTGAGCAGTTCTTC. It yields the protein CASSTLAGGPGEQFF.